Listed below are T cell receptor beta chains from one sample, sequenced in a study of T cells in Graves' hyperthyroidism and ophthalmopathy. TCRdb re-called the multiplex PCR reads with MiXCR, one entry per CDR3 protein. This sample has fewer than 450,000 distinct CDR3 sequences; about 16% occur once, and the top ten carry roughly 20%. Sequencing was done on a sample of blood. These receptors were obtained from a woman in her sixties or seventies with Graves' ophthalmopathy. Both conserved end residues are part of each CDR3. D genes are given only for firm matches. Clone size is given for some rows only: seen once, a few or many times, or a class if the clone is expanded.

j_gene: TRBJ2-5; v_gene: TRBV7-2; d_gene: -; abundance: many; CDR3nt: TGTGCCAGCAGCTTACCATCCCCATCCCAAGAGACCCAGTACTTC; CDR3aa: CASSLPSPSQETQYF
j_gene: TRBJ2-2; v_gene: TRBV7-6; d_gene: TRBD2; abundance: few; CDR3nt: TGTGCCAGCAGCGTGGCGGGAGTTCCCGGGGAGCTGTTTTTT; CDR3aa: CASSVAGVPGELFF
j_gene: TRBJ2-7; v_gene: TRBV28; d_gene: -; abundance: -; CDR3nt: TGTGCCAGCAGTTTGGGGGACGGGGAGCAGTACTTC; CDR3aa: CASSLGDGEQYF
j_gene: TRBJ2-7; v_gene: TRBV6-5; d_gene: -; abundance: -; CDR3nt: TGTGCCAGCAGTTGCCGAGACATATCCTACGAGCAGTACTTC; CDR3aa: CASSCRDISYEQYF
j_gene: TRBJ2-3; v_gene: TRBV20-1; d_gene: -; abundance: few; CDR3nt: TGCAGTGCTAGACCCCTGGCTGTATCAGGGGGGGTCCGTAGCACAGATACGCAGTATTTT; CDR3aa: CSARPLAVSGGVRSTDTQYF
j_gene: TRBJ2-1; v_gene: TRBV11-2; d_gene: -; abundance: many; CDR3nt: TGTGCCAGCAGACATAACGAAGGCTCCTACAATGAGCAGTTCTTC; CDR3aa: CASRHNEGSYNEQFF
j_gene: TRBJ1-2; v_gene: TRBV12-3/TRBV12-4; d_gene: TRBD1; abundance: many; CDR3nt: TGTGCCAGCAGTTCCGTCGACAGGGTTGTGTGGGTTAACTATGGCTACACCTTC; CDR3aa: CASSSVDRVVWVNYGYTF
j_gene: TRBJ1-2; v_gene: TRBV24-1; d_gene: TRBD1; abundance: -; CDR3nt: TGTGCCACCAGTGACCCCCTGACCGACAGGGTTGGCTACACCTTC; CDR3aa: CATSDPLTDRVGYTF
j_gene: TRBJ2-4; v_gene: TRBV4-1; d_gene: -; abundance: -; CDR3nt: TGCGCCAGCAGCCACTTAGAGGGCGCCAAAAACATTCAGTACTTC; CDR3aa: CASSHLEGAKNIQYF
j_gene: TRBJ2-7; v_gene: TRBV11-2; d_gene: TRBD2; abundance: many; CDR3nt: TGTGCCAGCAGCTTAGAGTCCGGGACTAGCGGCTACGAGCAGTACTTC; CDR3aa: CASSLESGTSGYEQYF
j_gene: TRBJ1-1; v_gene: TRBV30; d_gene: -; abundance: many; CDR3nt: TGTGCCTGGAGTGTAACCCAGAAAAGAGCGAACACTGAAGCTTTCTTT; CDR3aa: CAWSVTQKRANTEAFF
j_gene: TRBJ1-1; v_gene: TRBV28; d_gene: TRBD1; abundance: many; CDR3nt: TGTGCCAGCAGTTTGTCGGGGACAGGCTTAACCTTGAACACTGAAGCTTTCTTT; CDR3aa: CASSLSGTGLTLNTEAFF
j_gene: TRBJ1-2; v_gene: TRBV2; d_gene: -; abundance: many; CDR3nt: TGTGCCAGCAGCCAGACCGGTTCCTATGGCTACACCTTC; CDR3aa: CASSQTGSYGYTF
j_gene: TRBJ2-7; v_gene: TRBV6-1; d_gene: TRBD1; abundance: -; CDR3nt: TGTGCCAGCAGGATGACAGCCGGGACAGGGATAGTCGGGCAGTACTTC; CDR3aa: CASRMTAGTGIVGQYF
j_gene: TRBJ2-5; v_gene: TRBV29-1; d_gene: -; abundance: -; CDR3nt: TGCAGCGCCCTAGTAGGGGAGACCCAGTACTTC; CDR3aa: CSALVGETQYF
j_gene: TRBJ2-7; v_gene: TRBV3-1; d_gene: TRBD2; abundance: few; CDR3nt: TGTGCCAGCAGCGCTCCGGGACTAACCTCCTACGAGCAGTACTTC; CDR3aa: CASSAPGLTSYEQYF
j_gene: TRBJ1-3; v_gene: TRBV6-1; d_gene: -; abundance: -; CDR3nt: TGTGCCAGCCAGTCCTCTGGAAACACCATATATTTT; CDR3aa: CASQSSGNTIYF
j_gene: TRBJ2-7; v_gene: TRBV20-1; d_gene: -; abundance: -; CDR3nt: TGCAGTGCTAGGTCCGGGGGTGAGCAGTACTTC; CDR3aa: CSARSGGEQYF
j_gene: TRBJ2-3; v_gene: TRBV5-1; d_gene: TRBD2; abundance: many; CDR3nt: TGCGCCAGCAGCTCGGAAGCGGGAGGGGATACGCAGTATTTT; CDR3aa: CASSSEAGGDTQYF
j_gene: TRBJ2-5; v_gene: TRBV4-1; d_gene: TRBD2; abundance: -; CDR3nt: TGCGCCAGCAGCCAAATCCGTCCGGGACTAGCGGAACAAGAGACCCAGTACTTC; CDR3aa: CASSQIRPGLAEQETQYF
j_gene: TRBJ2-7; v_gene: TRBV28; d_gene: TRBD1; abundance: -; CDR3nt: TGTGCCAGCAGTCAACGAGGGACAGGGGGCGAGCAGTACTTC; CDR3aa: CASSQRGTGGEQYF
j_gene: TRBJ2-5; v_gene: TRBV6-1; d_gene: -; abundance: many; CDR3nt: TGTGCCAGCAGTTCCCGGCCAGGGGCGCGTCAGACCCAGTACTTC; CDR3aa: CASSSRPGARQTQYF
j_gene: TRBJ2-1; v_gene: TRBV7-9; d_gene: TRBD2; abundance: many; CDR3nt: TGTGCCAGCAGCCCTAGCGGGAGTCTCTACAATGAGCAGTTCTTC; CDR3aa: CASSPSGSLYNEQFF
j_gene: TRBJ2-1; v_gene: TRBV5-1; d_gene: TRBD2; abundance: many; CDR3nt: TGCGCCAGCAGCTTGGCTGCTGGGGGGGAACATGAGCAGTTCTTC; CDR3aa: CASSLAAGGEHEQFF
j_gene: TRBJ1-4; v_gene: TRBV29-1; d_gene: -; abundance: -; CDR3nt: TGCAGCGTTGCCCGATATGAAAAACTGTTTTTT; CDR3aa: CSVARYEKLFF
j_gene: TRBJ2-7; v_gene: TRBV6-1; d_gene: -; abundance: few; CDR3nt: TGTGCCAGCAGCCGGACAGAAGGGTACGAGCAGTACTTC; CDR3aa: CASSRTEGYEQYF
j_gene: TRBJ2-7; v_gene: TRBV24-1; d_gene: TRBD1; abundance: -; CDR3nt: TGTGCCACCAGCCAGACAGGGTCCTACGAGCAGTACTTC; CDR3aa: CATSQTGSYEQYF
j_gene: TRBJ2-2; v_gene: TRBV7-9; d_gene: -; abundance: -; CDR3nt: TGTGCCAGCAGCTTACAGTTAGCGCGAGGCGGGGAGCTGTTTTTT; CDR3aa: CASSLQLARGGELFF
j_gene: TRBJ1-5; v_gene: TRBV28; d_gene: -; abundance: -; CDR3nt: TGTGCCAGCAGTCCCAATCAGGGCCCCCAGCATTTT; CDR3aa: CASSPNQGPQHF
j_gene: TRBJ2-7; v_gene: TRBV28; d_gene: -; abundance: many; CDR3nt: TGTGCCAGCAGTTTTAAGCACGAGCAGTACTTC; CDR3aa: CASSFKHEQYF
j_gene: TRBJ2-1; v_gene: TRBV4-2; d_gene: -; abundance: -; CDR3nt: TGTGCCAGCAGCCAAGATGGTTGGGCCTTGAATGAGCAGTTCTTC; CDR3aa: CASSQDGWALNEQFF